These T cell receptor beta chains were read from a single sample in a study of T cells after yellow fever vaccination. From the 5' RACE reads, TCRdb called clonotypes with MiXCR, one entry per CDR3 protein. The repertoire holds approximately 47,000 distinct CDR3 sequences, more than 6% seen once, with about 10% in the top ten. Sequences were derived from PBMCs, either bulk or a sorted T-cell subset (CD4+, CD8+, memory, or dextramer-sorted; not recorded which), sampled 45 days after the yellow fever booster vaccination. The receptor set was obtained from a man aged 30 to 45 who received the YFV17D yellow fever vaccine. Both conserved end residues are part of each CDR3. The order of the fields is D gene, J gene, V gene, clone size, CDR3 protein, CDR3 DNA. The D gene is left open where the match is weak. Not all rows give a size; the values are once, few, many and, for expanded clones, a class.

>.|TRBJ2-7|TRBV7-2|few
CASSFTASVAHEQYF
TGTGCCAGCAGCTTTACAGCCTCCGTCGCCCACGAGCAGTACTTC
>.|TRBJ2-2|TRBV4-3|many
CASSQEGGFGELFF
TGCGCCAGCAGCCAAGAGGGGGGCTTCGGGGAGCTGTTTTTT
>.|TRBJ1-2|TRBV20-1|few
CSARELAGAGYTF
TGCAGTGCTAGAGAACTAGCGGGCGCTGGCTACACCTTC
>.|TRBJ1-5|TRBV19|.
CASTGSNQPQHF
TGTGCCAGTACAGGAAGCAATCAGCCCCAGCATTTT
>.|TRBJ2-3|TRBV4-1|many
CASSPGHQEDTQYF
TGCGCCAGCAGCCCGGGACACCAGGAAGATACGCAGTATTTT
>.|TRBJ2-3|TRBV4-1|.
CASSQEERLDTQYF
TGCGCCAGCAGCCAAGAGGAGCGCCTGGATACGCAGTATTTT
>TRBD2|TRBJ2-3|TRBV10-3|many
CAISPGLADTDTQYF
TGTGCCATCAGTCCGGGACTAGCGGACACAGATACGCAGTATTTT
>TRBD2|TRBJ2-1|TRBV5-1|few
CASSLGLGLAGGKSSYNEQFF
TGCGCCAGCAGCTTGGGTCTAGGACTAGCGGGAGGAAAGAGCTCCTACAATGAGCAGTTCTTC
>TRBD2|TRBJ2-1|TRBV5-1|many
CASRIGTSGNEQFF
TGCGCCAGCAGGATCGGGACTAGCGGGAATGAGCAGTTCTTC
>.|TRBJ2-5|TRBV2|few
CASSVSGFETQYF
TGTGCCAGCAGTGTAAGTGGGTTCGAGACCCAGTACTTC
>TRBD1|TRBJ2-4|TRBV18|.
CASSSMRQGLFQNIQYF
TGTGCCAGCTCATCAATGAGACAGGGCCTGTTCCAAAACATTCAGTACTTC
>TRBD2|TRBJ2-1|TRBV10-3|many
CAISSERDGNEQFF
TGTGCCATCAGTTCCGAGCGGGACGGAAATGAGCAGTTCTTC
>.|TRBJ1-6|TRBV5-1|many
CASSPDSFNSPLHF
TGCGCCAGCAGCCCCGACAGCTTTAATTCACCCCTCCACTTT
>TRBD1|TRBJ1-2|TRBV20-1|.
CSAATTGGAWGYTF
TGCAGTGCTGCTACGACAGGGGGCGCGTGGGGCTACACCTTC
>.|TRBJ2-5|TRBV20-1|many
CSASVQETQYF
TGCAGTGCTAGCGTGCAAGAGACCCAGTACTTC
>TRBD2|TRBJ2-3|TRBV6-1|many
CASSEGASGLTDTQYF
TGTGCCAGCAGTGAAGGGGCTAGCGGACTCACAGATACGCAGTATTTT
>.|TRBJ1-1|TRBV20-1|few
CSARDQGKTEAFF
TGCAGTGCTAGAGACCAGGGGAAGACTGAAGCTTTCTTT
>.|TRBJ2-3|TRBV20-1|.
CSAPPGRGGDTQYF
TGCAGTGCTCCACCGGGGAGAGGGGGAGATACGCAGTATTTT
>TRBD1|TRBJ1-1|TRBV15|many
CATSKNRGANTEAFF
TGTGCCACCAGCAAGAACAGGGGGGCGAACACTGAAGCTTTCTTT
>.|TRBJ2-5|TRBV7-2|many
CASSIGETQYF
TGTGCCAGCAGCATAGGGGAGACCCAGTACTTC
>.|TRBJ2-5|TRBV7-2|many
CASSRSGQETQYF
TGTGCCAGCAGCCGTAGCGGTCAAGAGACCCAGTACTTC
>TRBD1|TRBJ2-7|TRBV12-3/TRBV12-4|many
CASSSRDRVRGEQYF
TGTGCCAGCAGTTCCCGGGACAGGGTGCGAGGCGAGCAGTACTTC
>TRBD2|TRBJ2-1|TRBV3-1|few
CASSHGRRLAGGNEQFF
TGTGCCAGCAGCCACGGGCGGAGGTTAGCGGGGGGGAATGAGCAGTTCTTC
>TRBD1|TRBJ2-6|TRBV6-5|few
CASSYMGTGRSGANVLTF
TGTGCCAGCAGTTACATGGGGACAGGCCGCTCTGGGGCCAACGTCCTGACTTTC
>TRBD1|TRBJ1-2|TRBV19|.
CASSHRGVINYGYTF
TGTGCCAGCAGTCACAGGGGGGTTATTAACTATGGCTACACCTTC
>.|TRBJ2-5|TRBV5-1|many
CASSPGDSRETQYF
TGCGCCAGCAGCCCGGGAGACTCTCGGGAGACCCAGTACTTC
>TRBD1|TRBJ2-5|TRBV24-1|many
CATSDSGQGRETQYF
TGTGCCACCAGTGATAGTGGACAGGGGAGAGAGACCCAGTACTTC
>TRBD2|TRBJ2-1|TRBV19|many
CASIPASGSVNEQFF
TGTGCCAGTATCCCCGCTAGCGGGAGTGTCAATGAGCAGTTCTTC
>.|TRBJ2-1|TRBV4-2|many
CASSQDRGANNEQFF
TGTGCCAGCAGCCAAGATCGCGGGGCCAACAATGAGCAGTTCTTC
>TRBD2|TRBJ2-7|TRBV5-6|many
CASSPATSGISGEQYF
TGTGCCAGCAGCCCGGCCACTAGCGGGATTTCAGGGGAGCAGTACTTC
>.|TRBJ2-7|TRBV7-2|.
CASSSINSAEQYF
TGTGCCAGCAGCTCTATTAATAGCGCCGAGCAGTACTTC
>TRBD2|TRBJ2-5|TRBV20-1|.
CSVSRLAGTQETQYF
TGCAGTGTTTCCCGACTAGCGGGGACCCAAGAGACCCAGTACTTC
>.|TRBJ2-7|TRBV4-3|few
CASSQVGGYEQYF
TGCGCCAGCAGCCAAGTAGGAGGGTACGAGCAGTACTTC
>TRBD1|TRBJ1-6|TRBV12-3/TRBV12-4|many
CASTFGTGVGHSPLHF
TGTGCCAGCACCTTTGGCACAGGGGTAGGCCATTCACCCCTCCACTTT
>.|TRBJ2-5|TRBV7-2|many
CASSPQGSQETQYF
TGTGCCAGCAGCCCCCAGGGGTCCCAAGAGACCCAGTACTTC
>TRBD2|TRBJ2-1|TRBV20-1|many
CSARSPSGNNEQFF
TGCAGTGCTAGAAGTCCTAGCGGAAACAATGAGCAGTTCTTC
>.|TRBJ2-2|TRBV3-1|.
CATTQELASTRELFF
TGTGCCACCACCCAAGAGCTCGCTAGTACACGGGAGCTGTTTTTT
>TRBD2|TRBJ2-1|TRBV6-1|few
CASSEAATSGEYNEQFF
TGTGCCAGCAGTGAAGCGGCGACTAGCGGAGAGTATAATGAGCAGTTCTTC
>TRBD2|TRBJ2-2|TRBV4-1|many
CASSPGTSGANTGELFF
TGCGCCAGCAGCCCGGGGACTAGCGGGGCGAACACCGGGGAGCTGTTTTTT
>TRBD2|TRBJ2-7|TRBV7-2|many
CASSRLGLQYEQYF
TGTGCCAGCAGCAGGTTGGGACTACAGTACGAGCAGTACTTC
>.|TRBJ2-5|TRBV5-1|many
CASSLGPTEETQYF
TGCGCCAGCAGCTTGGGGCCAACCGAGGAGACCCAGTACTTC
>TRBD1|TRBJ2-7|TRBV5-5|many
CASSRTPGQIYEQYF
TGTGCCAGCAGTCGAACTCCGGGACAGATCTACGAGCAGTACTTC
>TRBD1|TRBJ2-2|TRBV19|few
CASSRDRENTGELFF
TGTGCCAGTAGCCGGGACAGGGAGAACACCGGGGAGCTGTTTTTT
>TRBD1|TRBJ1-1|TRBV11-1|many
CASSFGDRGLAEAFF
TGTGCCAGCAGCTTTGGGGACAGGGGGCTGGCTGAAGCTTTCTTT
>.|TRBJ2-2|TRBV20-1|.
CSARAGSLPTGELFF
TGCAGTGCTAGGGCCGGGTCTCTTCCCACCGGGGAGCTGTTTTTT
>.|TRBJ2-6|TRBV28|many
CASAGAGANVLTF
TGTGCCAGCGCAGGGGCTGGGGCCAACGTCCTGACTTTC
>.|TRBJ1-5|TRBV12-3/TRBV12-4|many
CASSPGPTINQPQHF
TGTGCCAGCAGTCCGGGACCAACGATAAATCAGCCCCAGCATTTT
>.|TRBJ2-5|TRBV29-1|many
CSVGETQYF
TGCAGCGTTGGAGAGACCCAGTACTTC
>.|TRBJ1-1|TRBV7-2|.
CASSPVGGSNTEAFF
TGTGCCAGCAGCCCAGTCGGGGGGTCGAACACTGAAGCTTTCTTT
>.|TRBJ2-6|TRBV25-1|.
CASKKAGANVLTF
TGTGCCAGCAAAAAAGCTGGGGCCAACGTCCTGACTTTC
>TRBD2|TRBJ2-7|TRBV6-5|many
CASRLRLMAGGPEQYF
TGTGCCAGCAGACTACGGTTGATGGCGGGAGGGCCTGAGCAGTACTTC
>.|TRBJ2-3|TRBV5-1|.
CASLPGQTSTDTQYF
TGCGCCAGCCTTCCCGGACAGACAAGCACAGATACGCAGTATTTT
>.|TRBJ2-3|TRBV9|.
CASSPWGRGTDTQYF
TGTGCCAGCAGCCCATGGGGGCGCGGGACAGATACGCAGTATTTT